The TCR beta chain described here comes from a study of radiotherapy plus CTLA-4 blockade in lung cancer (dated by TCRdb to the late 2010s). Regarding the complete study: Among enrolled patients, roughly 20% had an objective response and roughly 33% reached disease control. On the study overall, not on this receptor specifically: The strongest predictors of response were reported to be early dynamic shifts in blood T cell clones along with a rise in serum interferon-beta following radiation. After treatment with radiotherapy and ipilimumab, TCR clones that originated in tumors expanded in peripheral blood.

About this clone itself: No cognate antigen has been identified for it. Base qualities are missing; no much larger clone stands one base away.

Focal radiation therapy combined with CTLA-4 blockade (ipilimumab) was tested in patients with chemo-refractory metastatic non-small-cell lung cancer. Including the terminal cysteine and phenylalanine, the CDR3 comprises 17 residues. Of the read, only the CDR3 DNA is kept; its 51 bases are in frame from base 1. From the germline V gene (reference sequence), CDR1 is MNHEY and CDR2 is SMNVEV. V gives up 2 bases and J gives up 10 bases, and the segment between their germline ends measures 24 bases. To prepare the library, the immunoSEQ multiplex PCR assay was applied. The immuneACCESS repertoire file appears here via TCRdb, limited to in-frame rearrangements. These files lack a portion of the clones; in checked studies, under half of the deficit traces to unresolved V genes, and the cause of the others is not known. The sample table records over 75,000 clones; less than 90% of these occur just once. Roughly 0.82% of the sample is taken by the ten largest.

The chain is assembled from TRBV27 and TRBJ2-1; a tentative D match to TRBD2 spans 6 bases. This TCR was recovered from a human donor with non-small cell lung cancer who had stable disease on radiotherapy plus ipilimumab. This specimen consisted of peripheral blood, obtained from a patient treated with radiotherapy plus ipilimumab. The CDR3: CASSLRWMEGWRREQFF. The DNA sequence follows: TGTGCCAGCAGTTTAAGGTGGATGGAGGGGTGGCGAAGGGAGCAGTTCTTC.